A selection of T cell receptor beta chains follows, all from one sample in a study of T cell responses to AZD1222 COVID-19 vaccine. Sequencing used immunoSEQ multiplex PCR; TCRdb keeps in-frame clones, though not all of them. The table lists approximately 120,000 clones, around 83% of them singletons, with around 4.4% in the top ten. The starting material was peripheral blood, obtained 28 days after the second AZD1222 dose. These receptors originate from an adult who received the AZD1222 COVID-19 vaccine. The conserved cysteine and the conserved F or W are not part of the CDR3 here.

v_call	cdr3_aa
TRBV5-1	ASAQQGAEETQY
TRBV5-4	ASSLAGRGTGTDTQY
TRBV29-1	SAAMHKEGTAGLKYSPLH
TRBV5-4	ASQPRGSYEQY
TRBV7-2	ASSPGWTGNTIY
TRBV28	ASTSTGDGPRL
TRBV9	ASSVGGTSGNTIY
TRBV19	ASSTDPALGEQY
TRBV6-5	AAAPGLNQPQH
TRBV30	ACSAGQGLTEAF
TRBV5-1	ASSPNGGQKNSPLH
TRBV10-3	AISPGQYNSPLH
TRBV28	ASSLPDSYNYGYT
TRBV11-3	ASSARTGGPYEQY
TRBV19	ASRVDWGTEAF
TRBV28	ASSLPGQGDYS
TRBV2	ASSIQGGNYGYT
TRBV4-2	ASSPQLGNRIPGELF
TRBV10-3	AISESTGEIRTQY
TRBV4-2	ASSQQGQRGMDTQY
TRBV18	ASSPKGLSGNTIY
TRBV7-8	ASSPGPGTQY
TRBV15	ATSRDVTETQY
TRBV15	ATSGRDTTRPQH
TRBV5-1	ASSPYSGGDNEQF
TRBV11-2	ASSSQVGRGFQYGYT
TRBV10-3	AISRDMNTEAF
TRBV7-9	ASIRGTEAF
TRBV19	ASITTGGNTGELF
TRBV7-8	ASSLAGTANEAF
TRBV18	ASSPVLNYNEQF
TRBV5-6	ASSLAALQGLAAFSQY
TRBV28	ASSPVGFSLDEQY
TRBV2	ASSDRGATPGTQY
TRBV6-5	ASSSTGAAKNIQY
TRBV6-5	ASRYLGQYTIY
TRBV7-2	ASSLGVEVRRNTQY
TRBV19	ASSIVGEGQPQH